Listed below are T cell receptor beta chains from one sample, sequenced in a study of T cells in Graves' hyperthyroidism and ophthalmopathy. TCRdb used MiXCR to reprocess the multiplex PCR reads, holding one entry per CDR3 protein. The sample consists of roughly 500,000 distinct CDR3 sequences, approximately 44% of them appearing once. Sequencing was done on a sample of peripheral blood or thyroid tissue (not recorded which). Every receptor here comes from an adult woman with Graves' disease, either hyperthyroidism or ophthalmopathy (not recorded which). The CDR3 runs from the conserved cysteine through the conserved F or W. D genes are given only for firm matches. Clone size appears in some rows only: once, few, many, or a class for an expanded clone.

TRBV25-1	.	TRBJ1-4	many	CASSVRTATNEKLFF	TGTGCCAGCAGTGTACGGACAGCAACTAATGAAAAACTGTTTTTT
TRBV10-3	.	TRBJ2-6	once	CAISELWAGLGANVLTF	TGTGCCATCAGTGAGTTGTGGGCGGGCTTGGGGGCCAACGTCCTGACTTTC
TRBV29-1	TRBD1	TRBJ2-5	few	CSVSRGRRETQYF	TGCAGCGTCTCCAGGGGGCGGCGGGAGACCCAGTACTTC
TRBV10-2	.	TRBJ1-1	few	CASSEKQANTEAFF	TGCGCCAGCAGTGAGAAACAGGCGAACACTGAAGCTTTCTTT
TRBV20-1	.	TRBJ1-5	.	CSASWQTQHF	TGCAGTGCTAGCTGGCAGACCCAGCATTTT
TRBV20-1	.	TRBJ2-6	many	CSARTEDGANVLTF	TGCAGTGCGCGGACAGAGGACGGGGCCAACGTCCTGACTTTC
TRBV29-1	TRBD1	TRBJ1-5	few	CSVALGGGRNQPQHF	TGCAGCGTTGCTCTCGGAGGGGGCCGCAATCAGCCCCAGCATTTT
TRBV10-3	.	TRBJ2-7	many	CAISKDGQDQYF	TGTGCCATCAGCAAGGATGGACAAGACCAGTACTTC
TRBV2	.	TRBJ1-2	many	CASMGGRSIYGYTF	TGTGCCAGCATGGGTGGCAGATCCATCTATGGCTACACCTTC
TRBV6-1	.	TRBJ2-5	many	CASSEFQGLLETQYF	TGTGCCAGCAGTGAGTTCCAGGGTCTTTTGGAGACCCAGTACTTC
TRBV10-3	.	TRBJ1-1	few	CAIRMSSSYDAFF	TGTGCCATCCGGATGTCGAGCTCCTACGACGCTTTCTTT
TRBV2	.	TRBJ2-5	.	CASSDLYQETQYF	TGTGCCAGCAGTGACTTGTACCAAGAGACCCAGTACTTC
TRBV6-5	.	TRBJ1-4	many	CASLGEKLFF	TGTGCCAGCTTAGGGGAAAAACTGTTTTTT
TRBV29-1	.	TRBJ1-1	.	CSVEGSPGRETEAFF	TGCAGCGTTGAAGGTTCCCCAGGGAGGGAGACTGAAGCTTTCTTT
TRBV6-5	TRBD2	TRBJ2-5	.	CASWYLAGGIQETQYF	TGTGCCAGCTGGTACCTAGCGGGAGGGATCCAAGAGACCCAGTACTTC
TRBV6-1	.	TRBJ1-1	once	CASSAGEDVAFF	TGTGCCAGCAGTGCAGGGGAGGATGTAGCTTTCTTT
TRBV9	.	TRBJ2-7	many	CAQHYSYEQYF	TGTGCGCAGCATTATAGCTACGAGCAGTACTTC
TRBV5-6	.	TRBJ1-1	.	CASSLGPRGTEAFF	TGTGCCAGCAGCTTGGGTCCTAGGGGCACTGAAGCTTTCTTT
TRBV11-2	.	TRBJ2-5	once	CASSLVLGGGETQYF	TGTGCCAGCAGCTTAGTTTTGGGGGGCGGAGAGACCCAGTACTTC
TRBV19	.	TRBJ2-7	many	CASSERGAYEQYF	TGTGCCAGTAGTGAGAGGGGGGCCTACGAGCAGTACTTC
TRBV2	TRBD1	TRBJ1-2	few	CASSEVGQGHGYTF	TGTGCCAGCAGTGAAGTCGGACAGGGTCATGGCTACACCTTC
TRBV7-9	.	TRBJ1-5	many	CASSQGNHGNQPQHF	TGTGCCAGCAGCCAAGGGAATCATGGCAATCAGCCCCAGCATTTT
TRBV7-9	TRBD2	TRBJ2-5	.	CASSFLAGGRGETQYF	TGTGCCAGCAGCTTCTTAGCGGGAGGGCGCGGAGAGACCCAGTACTTC
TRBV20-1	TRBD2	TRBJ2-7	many	CSASGLAEYEQYF	TGCAGTGCTAGCGGACTAGCGGAGTACGAGCAGTACTTC
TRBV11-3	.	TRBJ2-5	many	CASSPDYIGTQYF	TGTGCCAGCAGCCCAGATTATATTGGGACCCAGTACTTC